This T cell receptor beta chain emerged from a study of OX40 agonist ivuxolimab in advanced cancers. Sequencing was performed with immunoSEQ multiplex PCR; in TCRdb, only in-frame clones are kept and a portion is missing. The sample shows fewer than 80,000 clones, 85% of them seen only once. The CDR3 consists of 16 residues. The sample consisted of CD4+ or CD8+ T cells sorted from blood, taken in a trial of the OX40 agonist ivuxolimab. V is TRBV21-1 and J is TRBJ1-3. TRBV21-1 is given as a pseudogene. This receptor was obtained from an adult with an advanced solid tumor such as melanoma, head and neck, liver or kidney cancer. In nucleotides, the CDR3 is TGTGCATACGTCTTCAGGCGCCGGAGCTCTGGAAACACCATATATTTT. As protein: CAYVFRRRSSGNTIYF.